The entry that follows covers one T cell receptor beta chain sequence. This entry belongs to a study of OX40 agonist ivuxolimab in advanced cancers. The protocol was immunoSEQ multiplex PCR, while the TCRdb copy is restricted to in-frame clones and leaves out a portion. The repertoire has 85,000 to 100,000 clones, 70% to 90% of them found once; the top ten carry roughly 0.84%. Trimming cost V 3 bases and J 2 bases, with 12 bases left between them. Germline V gene lookup returns CDR1 SGHNT and CDR2 YYREEE (reference sequence). This CDR3 comprises 15 residues. V is TRBV5-4 and J is TRBJ1-5; D is ambiguous. This specimen was CD4+ or CD8+ T cells sorted from blood, taken in a trial of the OX40 agonist ivuxolimab. This TCR derives from an adult with an advanced solid tumor such as melanoma, head and neck, liver or kidney cancer. The CDR3 DNA is TGTGCCAGCAGCTGGGGAGGGCAGGGCAATCAGCCCCAGCATTTT. Amino acids: CASSWGGQGNQPQHF.